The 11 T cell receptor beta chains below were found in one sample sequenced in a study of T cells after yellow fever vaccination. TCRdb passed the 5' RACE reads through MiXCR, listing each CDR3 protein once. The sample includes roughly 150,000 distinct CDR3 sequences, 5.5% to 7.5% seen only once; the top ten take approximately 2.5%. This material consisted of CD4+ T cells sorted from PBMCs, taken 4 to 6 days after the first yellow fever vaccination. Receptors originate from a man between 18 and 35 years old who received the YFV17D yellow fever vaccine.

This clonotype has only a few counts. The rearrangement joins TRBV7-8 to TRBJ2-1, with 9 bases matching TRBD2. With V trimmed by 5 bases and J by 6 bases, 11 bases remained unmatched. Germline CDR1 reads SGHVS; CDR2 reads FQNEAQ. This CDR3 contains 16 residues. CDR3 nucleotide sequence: TGTGCCAGCAGCCGAGCCGGGACTAGCTTCCTCAATGAGCAGTTCTTC. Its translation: CASSRAGTSFLNEQFF.

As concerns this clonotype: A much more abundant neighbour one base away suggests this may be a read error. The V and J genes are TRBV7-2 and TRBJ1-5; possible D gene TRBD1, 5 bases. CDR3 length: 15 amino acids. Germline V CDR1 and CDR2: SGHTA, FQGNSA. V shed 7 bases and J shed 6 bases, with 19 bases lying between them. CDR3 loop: CASIFGGTRGQPQHF. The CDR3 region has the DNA TGTGCCAGCATCTTTGGGGGTACGAGGGGTCAGCCCCAGCATTTT.

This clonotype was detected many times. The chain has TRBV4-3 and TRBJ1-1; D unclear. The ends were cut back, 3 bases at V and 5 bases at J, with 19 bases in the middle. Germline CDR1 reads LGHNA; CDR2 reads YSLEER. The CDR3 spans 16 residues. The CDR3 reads CASSQKNGGDGTEAFF. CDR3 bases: TGCGCCAGCAGCCAGAAAAACGGCGGAGATGGGACTGAAGCTTTCTTT.

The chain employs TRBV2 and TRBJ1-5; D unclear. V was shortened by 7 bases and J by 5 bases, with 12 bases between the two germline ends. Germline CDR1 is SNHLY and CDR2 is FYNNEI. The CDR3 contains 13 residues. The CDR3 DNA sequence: TGTGCCAGCAAATACAGCGGAGATCAGCCCCAGCATTTT. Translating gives CASKYSGDQPQHF.

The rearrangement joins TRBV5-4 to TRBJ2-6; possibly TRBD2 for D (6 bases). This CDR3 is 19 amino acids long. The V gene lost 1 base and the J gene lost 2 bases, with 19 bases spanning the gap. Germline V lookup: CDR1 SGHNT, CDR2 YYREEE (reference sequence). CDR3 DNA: TGTGCCAGCAGCTTGTCCCCACCGGGACTCCGAACTGGGGCCAACGTCCTGACTTTC. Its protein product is CASSLSPPGLRTGANVLTF.

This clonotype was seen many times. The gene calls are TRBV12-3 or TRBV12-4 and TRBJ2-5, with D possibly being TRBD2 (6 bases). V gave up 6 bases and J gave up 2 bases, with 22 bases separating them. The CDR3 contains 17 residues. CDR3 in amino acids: CASRPPRGAPTQETQYF. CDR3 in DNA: TGTGCCAGCAGACCCCCCCGCGGGGCTCCTACTCAAGAGACCCAGTACTTC.

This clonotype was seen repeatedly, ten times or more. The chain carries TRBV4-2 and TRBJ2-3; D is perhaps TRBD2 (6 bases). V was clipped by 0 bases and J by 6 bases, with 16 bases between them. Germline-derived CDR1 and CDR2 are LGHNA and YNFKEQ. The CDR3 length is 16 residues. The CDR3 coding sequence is TGTGCCAGCAGCCAAGAAGTAGAGACGGAGGGGGATACGCAGTATTTT. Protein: CASSQEVETEGDTQYF.

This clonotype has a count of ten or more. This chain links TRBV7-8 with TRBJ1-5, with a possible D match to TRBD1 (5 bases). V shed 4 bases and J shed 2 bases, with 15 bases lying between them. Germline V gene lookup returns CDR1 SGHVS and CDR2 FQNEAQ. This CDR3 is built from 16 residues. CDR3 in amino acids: CASSSHDSGGNQPQHF. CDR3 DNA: TGTGCCAGCAGCTCCCACGACAGCGGGGGCAATCAGCCCCAGCATTTT.

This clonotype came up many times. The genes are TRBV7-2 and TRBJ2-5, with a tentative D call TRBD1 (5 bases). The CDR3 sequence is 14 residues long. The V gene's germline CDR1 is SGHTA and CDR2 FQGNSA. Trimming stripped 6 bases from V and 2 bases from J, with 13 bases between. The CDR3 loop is CASRFKGPQETQYF. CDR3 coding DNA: TGTGCCAGCAGGTTCAAGGGGCCTCAAGAGACCCAGTACTTC.

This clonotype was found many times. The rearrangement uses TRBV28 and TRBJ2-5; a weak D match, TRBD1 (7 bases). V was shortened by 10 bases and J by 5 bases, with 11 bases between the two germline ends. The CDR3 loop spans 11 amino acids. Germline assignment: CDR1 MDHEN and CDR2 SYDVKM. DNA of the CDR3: TGTGCCACAGGGGGGCGGGAGACCCAGTACTTC. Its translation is CATGGRETQYF.

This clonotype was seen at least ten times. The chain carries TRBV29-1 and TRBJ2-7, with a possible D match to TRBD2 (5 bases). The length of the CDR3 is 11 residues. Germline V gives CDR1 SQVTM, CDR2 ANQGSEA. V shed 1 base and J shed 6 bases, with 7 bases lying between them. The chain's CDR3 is CSVEGGGEQYV. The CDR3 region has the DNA TGCAGCGTTGAAGGAGGAGGCGAGCAGTACGTC.